This entry features one T cell receptor beta chain sequence. This sample is drawn from a study of blood T cell repertoires in COVID-19. Authors' analysis steps: Scientists estimated how many nucleated cells there were by amplifying reference gene primers. TCRdb's table, derived via immunoSEQ multiplex PCR, lists solely in-frame clones and lacks some. Clone size and the V and J calls come from that table; the DNA yielded D and trimming. The repertoire includes under 150,000 clones, around 88% of them detected once, and 18% sits in the top ten. The CDR3 is made up of 14 amino acids. V was pared by 7 bases and J by 14 bases, with 21 bases between. Germline V lookup: CDR1 MGHRA, CDR2 YSYEKL.

This receptor was identified in a woman aged 45-65 years who had recovered from COVID-19. The genes are TRBV4-1 and TRBJ1-6; tentative D call: TRBD1 (5 bases). Material for sequencing was peripheral blood. Written as DNA, the CDR3 is TGCGCCAGCACCCACTCCGGGCTCAGGGACTCCCTCCACTTT. It codes for CASTHSGLRDSLHF.